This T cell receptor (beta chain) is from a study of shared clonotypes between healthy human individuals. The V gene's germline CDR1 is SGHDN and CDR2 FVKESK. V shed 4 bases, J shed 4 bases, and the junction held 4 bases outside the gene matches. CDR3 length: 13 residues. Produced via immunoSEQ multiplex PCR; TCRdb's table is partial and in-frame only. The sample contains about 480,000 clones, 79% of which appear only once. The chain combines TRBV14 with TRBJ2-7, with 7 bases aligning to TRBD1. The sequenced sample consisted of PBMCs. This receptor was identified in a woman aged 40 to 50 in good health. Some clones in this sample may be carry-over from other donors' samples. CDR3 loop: CASSLGQVYEQYF. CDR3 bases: TGTGCCAGCAGCCTCGGACAGGTTTACGAGCAGTACTTC.